This TCR beta chain came from a study of CD8 T cells in ankylosing spondylitis. This CDR3 region has 14 residues. The germline V gene has CDR1 SGHRS and CDR2 YFSETQ. V lost 7 bases, J lost 2 bases, and 15 bases lay in between. TCRdb re-analysed the 5' RACE reads in MiXCR, keeping a single row per CDR3 protein. The table includes roughly 150,000 distinct CDR3 sequences, 5.5% to 7.5% detected once. The chain carries TRBV5-1 and TRBJ2-5; D possibly corresponds to TRBD2 (6 bases). The material sequenced was blood, either unsorted or a sorted T cell fraction (not recorded which). The source is a female donor with ankylosing spondylitis or in good health (not recorded which). CDR3 sequence: CASRGVTTQETQYF. The CDR3 region has the DNA TGCGCCAGCCGCGGGGTGACAACTCAAGAGACCCAGTACTTC.